This T cell receptor beta chain derives from a study of shared clonotypes between healthy human individuals. Memory CD4+ cells were the fraction left after CD45RA+ naive selection. About this clone: The sample has other DNA sequences that encode this CDR3 too.

Sequenced by immunoSEQ multiplex PCR; TCRdb stores in-frame clones only, minus some. The sample shows fewer than 200,000 clones, 66% of them seen only once. The sequence derives from a man under 40 in good health. Sequencing input: memory CD4+ T cells sorted from blood. Stated subset: CD45RA-negative fraction.

CDR3 protein: CATIRSGSSYNEQFF. The CDR3 DNA follows: TGTGCCACCATCCGTAGCGGGAGCTCCTACAATGAGCAGTTCTTC. This chain joins TRBV15 and TRBJ2-1, with 9 positions matching TRBD2. Germline assignment: CDR1 LNHNV and CDR2 YYDKDF (reference sequence). The V segment lost 7 bases and the J segment 0 bases; nucleotides outside the gene matches: 4. The CDR3 sequence is 15 residues long.